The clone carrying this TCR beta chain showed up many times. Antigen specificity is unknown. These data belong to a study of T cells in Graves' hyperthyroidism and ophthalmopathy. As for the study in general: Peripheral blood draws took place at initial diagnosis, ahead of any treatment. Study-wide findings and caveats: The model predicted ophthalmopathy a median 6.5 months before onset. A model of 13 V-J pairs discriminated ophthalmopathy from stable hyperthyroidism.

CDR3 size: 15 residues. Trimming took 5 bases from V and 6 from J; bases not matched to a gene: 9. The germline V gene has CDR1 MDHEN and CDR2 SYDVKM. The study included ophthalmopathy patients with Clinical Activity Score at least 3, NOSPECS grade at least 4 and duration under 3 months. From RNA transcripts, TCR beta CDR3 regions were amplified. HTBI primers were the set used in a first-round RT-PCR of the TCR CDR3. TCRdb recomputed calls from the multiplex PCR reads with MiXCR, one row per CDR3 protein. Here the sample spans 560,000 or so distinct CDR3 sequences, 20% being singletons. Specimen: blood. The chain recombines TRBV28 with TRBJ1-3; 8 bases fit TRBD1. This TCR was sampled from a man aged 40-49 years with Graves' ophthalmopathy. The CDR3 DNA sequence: TGTGCCAGCAGTCCGACAGGGGCATACACAAACACCATATATTTT. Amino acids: CASSPTGAYTNTIYF.